Presented here are 8 T cell receptor beta chains from one specimen sequenced in a study of blood T cell repertoires in COVID-19. Method: immunoSEQ multiplex PCR; TCRdb's copy keeps in-frame clones and lacks some. The repertoire holds approximately 50,000 clones, with less than 85% as singletons. Sequencing input: peripheral blood. These receptors all stem from a man between 65 and 80 years old with active COVID-19.

The chain combines TRBV7-9 with TRBJ2-7; 13 bases fit TRBD2. Germline V gene lookup returns CDR1 SEHNR and CDR2 FQNEAQ (reference sequence). J was trimmed by 7 bases and V by 2 bases; bases with no gene match: 17. The CDR3 loop spans 19 amino acids. CDR3 region: CASSLSGTSGRVRPTEQYF. CDR3 in DNA: TGTGCCAGCAGCTTATCTGGAACTAGCGGGAGGGTCCGCCCTACGGAGCAGTACTTC.

The chain employs TRBV6-2 or TRBV6-3 and TRBJ1-5; D is ambiguous. This CDR3 is 13 amino acids long. Germline CDR1 is MNHEY and CDR2 is SVGEGT. Trimming stripped 2 bases from V and 4 bases from J, with 6 bases between. DNA for the CDR3: TGTGCCAGCAGTTACAAACAGAATCAGCCCCAGCATTTT. Its protein product is CASSYKQNQPQHF.

This chain joins TRBV11-3 and TRBJ2-5; perhaps TRBD1 as D (6 bases). This CDR3 is 17 amino acids long. Looked up from germline, CDR1 is SGHNT and CDR2 is YENEEA. Trimming pared 5 bases from V and 1 base from J, leaving 20 bases between. DNA of the CDR3: TGTGCCAGCAGCCCCAATAGGGGTGGGACAACCCAAGAGACCCAGTACTTC. Its protein product is CASSPNRGGTTQETQYF.

The chain carries TRBV11-2 and TRBJ2-7, with TRBD2 matching over 7 bases. Germline loops: CDR1 SGHAT, CDR2 FQNNGV. The CDR3 has 15 residues. J gave up 9 bases and V 8 bases, and 19 bases lay outside the gene matches. CDR3 bases: TGTGCCAGCGGCGCGGAAGGGACTACATTACGAGCGCAGTACTTC. This sequence encodes CASGAEGTTLRAQYF.

J is TRBJ1-1 and V is TRBV2, with 9 bases lining up with TRBD1. J was trimmed by 4 bases and V by 7 bases; bases with no gene match: 10. Germline CDR1 SNHLY, CDR2 FYNNEI. This CDR3 comprises 15 residues. The CDR3 nucleotides read TGTGCCAGCACCGTAACAGGGGGCGCAGTCACTGAAGCTTTCTTT. Protein sequence: CASTVTGGAVTEAFF.

V and J are TRBV6-2 or TRBV6-3 and TRBJ2-1; a possible D gene is TRBD2 (6 bases). The CDR3 is made up of 14 amino acids. The germline gives CDR1 MNHEY, CDR2 SVGEGT. The ends were cut back, 1 base at V and 9 bases at J, with 13 bases in the middle. The CDR3 loop is CASSYFLSGGEQFF. The CDR3 coding sequence is TGTGCCAGCAGTTACTTCCTCTCCGGGGGTGAGCAGTTCTTC.

This chain joins TRBV6-1 and TRBJ1-2; D is possibly TRBD1 (6 bases). Looked up from germline, CDR1 is MNHNS and CDR2 is SASEGT. There are 17 residues in the CDR3. V was trimmed by 0 bases and J by 8 bases, leaving 22 bases between them. The CDR3 sequence is CASSEAAFGRGIGGYTF. In DNA form, the CDR3 reads TGTGCCAGCAGTGAAGCGGCCTTTGGCAGGGGAATCGGCGGCTACACCTTC.

This chain connects TRBV7-9 to TRBJ2-1; 9 bases align to TRBD2. The CDR3 contains 18 residues. Germline V lookup: CDR1 SEHNR, CDR2 FQNEAQ (reference sequence). Unmatched junction bases numbered 20, after V lost 5 bases and J lost 9 bases. The CDR3 DNA sequence: TGTGCCAGCAGCGCTCCCTGGCGGCTAGCGGGAATTCGGGGTGAGCAGTTCTTC. Translated: CASSAPWRLAGIRGEQFF.